This T cell receptor beta chain emerged from a study of shared clonotypes between healthy human individuals. Germline V gene lookup returns CDR1 MNHNS and CDR2 SASEGT. The V gene end was trimmed by 0 bases and the J gene end by 5 bases; junction bases not matched to a gene: 13. The length of the CDR3 is 17 residues. Only in-frame clones appear in the TCRdb table, and some are missing; sequencing was by immunoSEQ multiplex PCR. The repertoire holds roughly 680,000 clones, with just under 75% as singletons. A word on this clone: Its antigen is unidentified.

Findings of the study overall: Limited genetic and exposure-history diversity came from having few donors.

The sample taken for sequencing was memory CD4+ T cells sorted from blood. The subset denotes: CD45RA-negative fraction. J is TRBJ2-7 and V is TRBV6-1; 7 bases agree with TRBD2. The TCR comes from a woman between 25 and 40 years old in good health. The CDR3 sequence is CASSEAFSGPGGHEQYF. Here the CDR3 DNA reads TGTGCCAGCAGTGAAGCCTTCTCAGGTCCGGGGGGACACGAGCAGTACTTC.